This is a list of T cell receptor beta chains from one sample in a study of blood T cells in healthy people across ages. TCRdb ran MiXCR on the 5' RACE reads and lists one entry per CDR3 protein. The sample records around 790,000 distinct CDR3 sequences, around 42% being singletons. The specimen was blood. The receptor set was obtained from a man aged 55 to 70 in good health. The CDR3 runs from the conserved cysteine through the conserved F or W. A D gene is named only where the DNA matches it firmly. For some rows the clone size is stated as once, few or many, or as a class when expanded; others skip it.

V	size	D	J	DNA	CDR3
TRBV6-6	few	-	TRBJ2-5	TGTGCCAGCACAGACTCCGGGCGCAAACAAGAGACCCAGTACTTC	CASTDSGRKQETQYF
TRBV20-1	-	-	TRBJ2-1	TGCAGTGCTACTGATTTCGGCCGATACATCCAGTTCTTC	CSATDFGRYIQFF
TRBV9	-	TRBD2	TRBJ2-1	TGTGCCAGCAGCGTAGTGGGACTAGCGGGGAATGAGCAGTTCTTC	CASSVVGLAGNEQFF
TRBV5-8	-	TRBD2	TRBJ2-7	TGTGCCAGCAGCTTATTAACGACTAGCGGGCGTCGCTCCTACAATGAGCAGTACTTC	CASSLLTTSGRRSYNEQYF
TRBV6-4	once	-	TRBJ2-3	TGTGCCAGCAGTGAGAGTGGCCTCACAGATACGCAGTATTTT	CASSESGLTDTQYF
TRBV6-5	-	-	TRBJ2-7	TGTGCCAGCAGTCGCGAGGGGTTGGCTTACTACGAGCAGTACTTC	CASSREGLAYYEQYF
TRBV9	-	-	TRBJ2-3	TGTGCCAGCAGCGTAATTCCTGGTGGGGGGGCCACAGATACGCAGTATTTT	CASSVIPGGGATDTQYF
TRBV6-2/TRBV6-3	-	-	TRBJ2-7	TGTGCCAGCAGGGACCCCAGCTCCTACGAGCAGTACTTC	CASRDPSSYEQYF
TRBV11-2	-	-	TRBJ2-7	TGTGCCAGCAGCCTCACGGACGGGAGCTACGAGCAGTACTTC	CASSLTDGSYEQYF
TRBV6-1	-	-	TRBJ1-6	TGTGCCAGCAGTACCTGCAGTGGTTCACCCCTCCACTTT	CASSTCSGSPLHF
TRBV7-2	-	-	TRBJ1-5	TGTGCCAGCAGCAGCGGACAGACCCAGCCCCAGCATTTT	CASSSGQTQPQHF
TRBV4-3	-	TRBD1	TRBJ1-4	TGCGCCAGCAGCCAAGTTACAGGGGGGGCTGAAAAACTGTTTTTT	CASSQVTGGAEKLFF
TRBV20-1	-	-	TRBJ2-3	TGCAGTGCTACTAGGTCCACAGATACGCAGTATTTT	CSATRSTDTQYF
TRBV24-1	few	TRBD2	TRBJ2-1	TGTGCCACCAGCGGGGGGATGACACGGGAGCAGTTCTTC	CATSGGMTREQFF
TRBV7-6	-	-	TRBJ1-4	TGTGCCAGCAGCCCTAGTCCCAGGACAACTAATGAAAAACTGTTTTTT	CASSPSPRTTNEKLFF
TRBV20-1	-	TRBD1	TRBJ2-4	TGCAGTGCTAGAGTGGGACAGAGACTAGCCAAAAACATTCAGTACTTC	CSARVGQRLAKNIQYF
TRBV4-3	-	TRBD1	TRBJ2-1	TGCGCCAGCAGCCAAGGTAGTGGGGACAGGGGGTTCAATGAGCGGTTCTTC	CASSQGSGDRGFNERFF
TRBV7-2	once	-	TRBJ2-2	TGTGCCAGCAGAGGACGGATTGACACCGGGGAGCTGTTTTTT	CASRGRIDTGELFF
TRBV7-9	-	TRBD2	TRBJ2-1	TGTGCCAGCTTACCCCCACTAGCGGGAGATTACAATGAGCAGTTCTTC	CASLPPLAGDYNEQFF
TRBV7-8	-	TRBD1	TRBJ1-1	TGTGCCAGCAGCCCCCACAGGGGGTTTATGAACACTGAAGCTTTCTTT	CASSPHRGFMNTEAFF
TRBV7-2	-	-	TRBJ2-7	TGTGCCAGCAGCTTTTCAGGGATCGACGAGCAGTATTTC	CASSFSGIDEQYF
TRBV2	-	-	TRBJ1-1	TGTGCCAGCAGTGAGGGCGCAGGGGCCCCTATCCCTGAAGCTTTCTTT	CASSEGAGAPIPEAFF
TRBV7-2	-	-	TRBJ2-7	TGTGCCAGCAGCGTCGGACCCGTAGCGTCCGAGCAGTACTTC	CASSVGPVASEQYF
TRBV28	-	-	TRBJ2-5	TGTGCCAGCAGGATACAGGGTGCAGAGACCCAGTACTTC	CASRIQGAETQYF
TRBV5-6	few	-	TRBJ2-1	TGTGCCAGCAGCACAGTTTGGGACACTTACAATGAGCAGTTCTTC	CASSTVWDTYNEQFF
TRBV29-1	-	-	TRBJ1-4	TGCAGCGCCTGGGTGCAGGGGAATGAAAAACTGTTTTTT	CSAWVQGNEKLFF
TRBV4-3	many	TRBD1	TRBJ1-2	TGCGCCAGCAGCCAAGAGGGACAGCCAAACTATGGCTACACCTTC	CASSQEGQPNYGYTF
TRBV12-3/TRBV12-4	-	-	TRBJ1-5	TGTGCCAGCACTCGAAATAGCAATCAGCCCCAGCATTTT	CASTRNSNQPQHF
TRBV20-1	-	-	TRBJ2-3	TGCAGTGCTAGAGAGGGACCAAATCGGGATACGCAGTATTTT	CSAREGPNRDTQYF
TRBV12-3/TRBV12-4	-	TRBD1	TRBJ2-7	TGTGCCAGCAGTTACTTATACCGGGACAGGGTCGACGAGCAGTACTTC	CASSYLYRDRVDEQYF
TRBV5-5	-	-	TRBJ2-1	TGTGCCAGCAGCTTGGTCGACAGCCTCAACCTCAATGAGCAGTTCTTC	CASSLVDSLNLNEQFF
TRBV4-3	few	TRBD2	TRBJ2-1	TGCGCCAGCAGCCAAGGGACGGGACTAGGCTATGAGCAGTTCTTC	CASSQGTGLGYEQFF
TRBV12-3/TRBV12-4	few	TRBD2	TRBJ2-5	TGTGCCAGCAGAACGGGACTAGCGGGCTCCCTCCAAGAGACCCAGTACTTC	CASRTGLAGSLQETQYF
TRBV6-5	few	-	TRBJ1-2	TGTGCCAGCAGTTACACGAACCGGGATAACGGCTACACCTTC	CASSYTNRDNGYTF
TRBV7-2	-	-	TRBJ1-3	TGTGCCAGCAGCTTGAAGTCTGGGGGGGGTTATTCTGGAAACACCATATATTTT	CASSLKSGGGYSGNTIYF
TRBV3-1	many	-	TRBJ2-7	TGTGCCAGCAGCCAAGGAGACACAGGGAGGTACTTC	CASSQGDTGRYF
TRBV7-2	few	-	TRBJ2-7	TGTGCCAGCAGCTTAGGAGGGCAGTACGAGCAGTACTTC	CASSLGGQYEQYF
TRBV6-5	-	-	TRBJ2-3	TGTGCCAGCAGTTACTCTTGGGGGGCGAGGAGTGCTACGCAGTATTTT	CASSYSWGARSATQYF
TRBV5-6	-	-	TRBJ2-5	TGTGCCAGCAGCCGGGTTTCCCTGGCCCAGTACTTC	CASSRVSLAQYF
TRBV4-3	few	-	TRBJ1-6	TGCGCCAGCAGCCAAGGTTCGGGGCACGGCTCACCCCTCCACTTT	CASSQGSGHGSPLHF
TRBV7-2	few	-	TRBJ2-7	TGTGCCAGCAGCCCGGGGACACCAAAGTCCTACGAGCAGTACTTC	CASSPGTPKSYEQYF
TRBV7-2	once	TRBD2	TRBJ2-1	TGTGCCAGCAGCTTAGTTTTGCGGGGGGGCGTTAATGAGCAGTTCTTC	CASSLVLRGGVNEQFF
TRBV7-2	-	-	TRBJ2-7	TGTGCCAGCAGCCCGGGCAGTGCCAGCTCCTACGAGCAGTACTTC	CASSPGSASSYEQYF
TRBV12-3/TRBV12-4	-	-	TRBJ2-1	TGTGCCAGCAGTTTAGGCGGGGTGGGAGAGCAGTTCTTC	CASSLGGVGEQFF
TRBV11-2	few	-	TRBJ2-7	TGTGCCAGCAGCTTAGCCCCAGGGGACTACGAGCAGTACTTC	CASSLAPGDYEQYF
TRBV10-2	many	TRBD1	TRBJ1-2	TGCGCCAGCAGTGATGGGACAGGGCTTTACTCAAACTATGGCTACACCTTC	CASSDGTGLYSNYGYTF
TRBV9	few	-	TRBJ2-3	TGTGCCAGCAGCGTGAGTACGGGCACAGATACGCAGTATTTT	CASSVSTGTDTQYF
TRBV4-1	-	-	TRBJ2-1	TGCGCCAGCAGCCAAGATGCGGGTAGAACCAATGAGCAGTTCTTC	CASSQDAGRTNEQFF
TRBV7-9	few	TRBD1	TRBJ2-1	TGTGCCAGCAGCTTAGCGCTGGGACAGGGGGTGATAGGTGATGAGCAGTTCTTC	CASSLALGQGVIGDEQFF
TRBV3-1	few	-	TRBJ2-1	TGTGCCAGCAGCCAATTTGACGGCCCATGGGAACCAAGCTCCTACAATGAGCAGTTCTTC	CASSQFDGPWEPSSYNEQFF
TRBV24-1	-	TRBD1	TRBJ2-7	TGTGCCACCAGGCCAGAGGGACAGGCAAGCTCCTACGAGCAGTACTTC	CATRPEGQASSYEQYF
TRBV9	-	TRBD1	TRBJ2-5	TGTGCCAGCAGCGCACAGGGGTTAACGGAGACCCAGTACTTC	CASSAQGLTETQYF
TRBV11-2	few	TRBD1	TRBJ1-6	TGTGCCAGCAGCAACACAGGGGAGGGTTCACCCCTCCACTTT	CASSNTGEGSPLHF
TRBV11-2	-	-	TRBJ2-7	TGTGCCAGCAGCCGGGACATCCAAGGTCTCTACGAGCAGTACTTC	CASSRDIQGLYEQYF
TRBV3-1	-	TRBD2	TRBJ2-1	TGTGCCAGCAGCCAGGATGGGGGGGACTACGAGCAGTTCTTC	CASSQDGGDYEQFF